The source of this T cell receptor (beta chain) is a study of vaccination effects on CD4 cells after COVID-19. Study in general: Sequencing in the ViraFEST assay came after antigen-specific CD4+ T cells had been expanded with viral peptide pools, which were used to stimulate PBMC. General study points: Clones of infection and vaccine origin contracted markedly late after vaccination.

This clone was picked up one time. What it binds is not known. Investigators separated out CD4+ T cells once around 10 days of culture had passed. Nucleocapsid antibodies stayed negative before and after vaccination, showing no earlier SARS-CoV-2 infection. V shed 3 bases, J shed 4 bases, and the junction held 7 bases outside the gene matches. Germline CDR1 SGDLS, CDR2 YYNGEE. There are 15 residues in the CDR3. Clones were sequenced by immunoSEQ multiplex PCR, and TCRdb holds only the in-frame ones, with some missing. This table holds roughly 56,000 clones, around 80% found once. This chain uses TRBV9 with TRBJ1-1; TRBD1 agrees at 9 bases. Source: CD4+ T cells from PBMCs cultured without peptide, taken before COVID-19 vaccination. This clonotype was sampled from a human donor who received a COVID-19 vaccine. Written as DNA, the CDR3 is TGTGCCAGCAGCGAGAACAGGGGGCCGGGCACTGAAGCTTTCTTT. It yields the protein CASSENRGPGTEAFF.